These T cell receptor beta chains were read from a single sample in a study of technical replicates of blood from several donors. Repertoires were generated with immunoSEQ multiplex PCR, while TCRdb's copy carries only in-frame clones and drops some. The table records about 90,000 clones, around 94% of them present only once. Sequencing input: T cells isolated from PBMCs. These receptors originate from a human donor in good health. Each CDR3 is given with its conserved first and last residue. Each record gives: J gene, D gene, clone size, V gene, CDR3 protein, CDR3 DNA. A D gene is named only where the DNA matches it firmly. Clone size is not always given. Where it is, it says once, few, many or a class for expanded clones.

TRBJ1-5,NA,NA,TRBV7-2,CASSLSEFRGGQPQHF,TGTGCCAGCAGCTTATCGGAATTCAGGGGTGGTCAGCCCCAGCATTTT
TRBJ1-2,NA,NA,TRBV5-6,CASSKSGRGSGYTF,TGTGCCAGCAGCAAATCAGGCAGGGGAAGTGGCTACACCTTC
TRBJ2-3,NA,NA,TRBV5-1,CASSLYTLANTQYF,TGCGCCAGCAGCTTGTATACGTTAGCGAATACGCAGTATTTT
TRBJ1-1,TRBD1,NA,TRBV7-9,CASSAGQLNTEAFF,TGTGCCAGCAGCGCGGGACAGTTGAACACTGAAGCTTTCTTT
TRBJ1-6,NA,NA,TRBV11-2,CASSRSVRNNSPLHF,TGTGCCAGCAGCCGTTCTGTCAGGAATAATTCACCCCTCCACTTT
TRBJ1-3,TRBD1,NA,TRBV4-1,CASSQEQGAGAGNTIYF,TGCGCCAGCAGCCAAGAACAGGGGGCAGGGGCTGGAAACACCATATATTTT
TRBJ1-1,TRBD1,NA,TRBV29-1,CSVGQGWGTEAFF,TGCAGCGTGGGACAGGGCTGGGGCACTGAAGCTTTCTTT
TRBJ2-7,TRBD2,NA,TRBV10-3,CAISETSGSVYEQYF,TGTGCCATCAGTGAGACTAGCGGGAGTGTTTACGAGCAGTACTTC
TRBJ2-7,NA,NA,TRBV6-5,CASRETGFPYEQYF,TGTGCCAGCCGAGAAACAGGGTTCCCCTACGAGCAGTACTTC
TRBJ2-3,NA,NA,TRBV2,CASRGSYTQYF,TGTGCCAGCAGGGGCAGTTATACGCAGTATTTT
TRBJ2-7,TRBD1,NA,TRBV18,CASSPPGQVRYEQYF,TGTGCCAGCTCACCACCGGGACAGGTTCGCTACGAGCAGTACTTC
TRBJ2-1,NA,NA,TRBV4-1,CASSQFRGNEQFF,TGCGCCAGCAGCCAATTTCGGGGAAATGAGCAGTTCTTC
TRBJ2-1,NA,once,TRBV15,CAVESGASSYNEQFF,TGTGCCGTCGAGTCGGGTGCTAGCTCCTACAATGAGCAGTTCTTC
TRBJ2-1,NA,once,TRBV7-9,CASSLASGGSGLNEQFF,TGTGCCAGCAGCTTAGCGTCAGGGGGGTCCGGTCTTAATGAGCAGTTCTTC
TRBJ2-1,NA,NA,TRBV27,CASSLGPEQFF,TGTGCCAGCAGTTTGGGGCCGGAGCAGTTCTTC
TRBJ2-7,TRBD1,NA,TRBV15,CATSSPGQAYEQYF,TGTGCCACCAGCAGCCCGGGACAGGCCTACGAGCAGTACTTC
TRBJ1-1,NA,NA,TRBV7-9,CASSLGAAEAFF,TGTGCCAGCAGCTTAGGCGCCGCTGAAGCTTTCTTT
TRBJ2-5,TRBD2,NA,TRBV4-1,CASSHPGLVRGETQYF,TGCGCCAGCAGCCACCCGGGACTAGTGAGGGGAGAGACCCAGTACTTC
TRBJ1-4,TRBD1,NA,TRBV28,CASSRGQGRTTNEKLFF,TGTGCCAGCAGCCGTGGACAGGGAAGAACAACTAATGAAAAACTGTTTTTT
TRBJ2-7,NA,NA,TRBV11-3,CASSLVGSVVYEQYF,TGTGCCAGCAGCTTAGTGGGCTCTGTCGTCTACGAGCAGTACTTC
TRBJ2-7,TRBD2,NA,TRBV5-1,CASSPGTTTYAQYF,TGCGCCAGCAGCCCCGGGACTACAACCTACGCGCAGTACTTC
TRBJ2-3,NA,once,TRBV29-1,CSVEDPGADTQYF,TGCAGCGTTGAAGATCCCGGGGCAGATACGCAGTATTTT
TRBJ2-1,NA,NA,TRBV15,CATSRARDSTRNEQFF,TGTGCCACCAGCAGAGCCCGGGACTCCACGCGTAATGAGCAGTTCTTC
TRBJ2-1,NA,NA,TRBV7-9,CASQSGWNEQFF,TGTGCCAGCCAAAGCGGGTGGAATGAGCAGTTCTTC
TRBJ1-1,TRBD1,NA,TRBV10-3,CAINPTGVDEAFF,TGTGCCATCAACCCGACAGGGGTCGATGAAGCTTTCTTT
TRBJ1-1,NA,NA,TRBV5-1,CASSLGTGGTEAFF,TGCGCCAGCAGCTTGGGGACTGGAGGGACTGAAGCTTTCTTT
TRBJ2-7,NA,NA,TRBV6-6,CASSYVNIYEQYF,TGTGCCAGCAGTTACGTGAACATTTACGAGCAGTACTTC
TRBJ2-1,TRBD2,NA,TRBV5-1,CASSTSGSKGFLGFEQFF,TGCGCCAGCAGCACTAGCGGGAGTAAAGGGTTTCTAGGGTTTGAGCAGTTCTTC
TRBJ2-7,NA,NA,TRBV20-1,CSARHGYEQYF,TGCAGTGCTAGACACGGTTACGAGCAGTACTTC
TRBJ2-7,TRBD1,NA,TRBV6-1,CASSGDRSSYEQYF,TGTGCCAGCAGTGGGGACAGATCCTCCTACGAGCAGTACTTC
TRBJ2-3,TRBD1,NA,TRBV5-4,CASSHPGQNTDTQYF,TGTGCCAGCAGCCATCCGGGACAGAACACAGATACGCAGTATTTT
TRBJ1-4,NA,NA,TRBV6-1,CASSEPQGMATNEKLFF,TGTGCCAGCAGTGAACCACAGGGAATGGCAACTAATGAAAAACTGTTTTTT
TRBJ2-5,NA,NA,TRBV21-1,CASSKVVLPGETQYF,TGTGCCAGCAGCAAAGTGGTGCTCCCCGGTGAGACCCAGTACTTC
TRBJ2-6,NA,few,TRBV29-1,CSVLGFSGANVLTF,TGCAGCGTACTGGGCTTCTCTGGGGCCAACGTCCTGACTTTC
TRBJ2-3,NA,NA,TRBV6-5,CASSYRDTQYF,TGTGCCAGCAGTTACCGGGATACGCAGTATTTT
TRBJ2-1,NA,NA,TRBV7-9,CASRSRGAGEEGNEQFF,TGTGCCAGCAGGAGTAGGGGGGCGGGAGAAGAAGGGAATGAGCAGTTCTTC
TRBJ2-1,TRBD2,NA,TRBV4-1,CASSQRFSTGGRNEQFF,TGCGCCAGCAGCCAAAGATTTTCAACGGGAGGGAGGAATGAGCAGTTCTTC
TRBJ1-2,NA,once,TRBV9,CASSPVSREVHYGYTF,TGTGCCAGCAGCCCTGTTTCGAGGGAAGTTCACTATGGCTACACCTTC
TRBJ1-2,TRBD1,NA,TRBV9,CASSHTKYGTAHGYTF,TGTGCCAGCAGCCACACGAAGTATGGGACAGCTCACGGCTACACCTTC
TRBJ1-1,NA,NA,TRBV5-1,CASRAGFMNTEAFF,TGCGCCAGCAGGGCAGGGTTCATGAACACTGAAGCTTTCTTT
TRBJ2-3,TRBD2,NA,TRBV4-1,CASSQGGLPTDTQYF,TGCGCCAGCAGCCAAGGGGGACTACCCACAGATACGCAGTATTTT
TRBJ2-2,TRBD1,NA,TRBV27,CASTIQGTPKPDRVNTGELFF,TGTGCCAGCACCATTCAAGGAACTCCTAAACCCGACAGGGTGAACACCGGGGAGCTGTTTTTT
TRBJ2-5,TRBD1,NA,TRBV5-1,CASSSGQGKETQYF,TGCGCCAGCAGCTCCGGACAGGGAAAAGAGACCCAGTACTTC
TRBJ2-4,NA,NA,TRBV25-1,CASSESTRLNIQYF,TGTGCCAGCAGTGAATCGACTCGACTAAACATTCAGTACTTC
TRBJ1-4,NA,NA,TRBV7-6,CASSLVAFGQSNEKLFF,TGTGCCAGCAGCTTAGTCGCTTTTGGGCAGTCCAATGAAAAACTGTTTTTT
TRBJ2-7,NA,NA,TRBV6-1,CASNPGPYDEQYF,TGTGCCAGCAACCCAGGGCCCTACGACGAGCAGTACTTC
TRBJ1-2,NA,NA,TRBV19,CASSTLLGGVHYGYTF,TGTGCCAGTAGTACCCTCCTAGGGGGGGTGCACTATGGCTACACCTTC
TRBJ2-7,TRBD1,NA,TRBV6-1,CASSRDSLPYEQYF,TGTGCCAGCAGCCGGGACAGCCTACCCTACGAGCAGTACTTC
TRBJ2-3,TRBD2,NA,TRBV2,CASSELSSGRSGDTQYF,TGTGCCAGCAGTGAGCTCTCTAGCGGTAGGTCAGGTGATACGCAGTATTTT
TRBJ1-6,NA,few,TRBV30,CAWSVNINSPLHF,TGTGCCTGGAGTGTAAATATCAATTCACCCCTCCACTTT
TRBJ2-3,TRBD1,once,TRBV5-8,CASSSVPGQGIIRDTQYF,TGTGCCAGCAGCTCGGTTCCGGGACAGGGTATTATCCGAGATACGCAGTATTTT
TRBJ2-7,NA,NA,TRBV21-1,CASAQGGVGFLSKFAILQYF,TGTGCCAGCGCCCAGGGGGGAGTTGGGTTTCTGTCCAAGTTTGCAATCCTGCAGTACTTC
TRBJ2-5,TRBD2,NA,TRBV7-6,CASSLNALAASYQETQYF,TGTGCCAGCAGCTTAAACGCCCTAGCGGCCTCGTACCAAGAGACCCAGTACTTC
TRBJ2-7,NA,NA,TRBV2,CASSDGRGSLDEQYF,TGTGCCAGCAGTGATGGCCGGGGAAGTCTGGACGAGCAGTACTTC
TRBJ1-3,TRBD1,NA,TRBV6-1,CASSDLAGGTGNTIYF,TGTGCCAGCAGTGATTTGGCAGGGGGAACTGGAAACACCATATATTTT